One sample yielded the 28 T cell receptor beta chains listed below, sequenced in a study of blood T cell repertoires in COVID-19. The assay was immunoSEQ multiplex PCR, and TCRdb's table has in-frame clones only and misses some. The table includes some 190,000 clones, 70% to 85% detected once. Sequencing input: peripheral blood. Receptors were obtained from a woman between 45 and 60 years old with acute or convalescent COVID-19.

The chain combines TRBV18 with TRBJ2-3; 9 bases are a match to TRBD1. The CDR3 covers 15 residues. CDR1 and CDR2 from the germline V gene are KGHSH and LQKENI. Germline trimming cut 6 bases from V and 5 bases from J; bases unmatched to any gene: 9. For the CDR3, the DNA is TGTGCCAGCTCGCAGTTCGGGACAGGGAAAGATACGCAGTATTTT. It encodes CASSQFGTGKDTQYF.

This clone was observed a handful of times. At the DNA level, this CDR3 is encoded by other sequences in the same sample as well. This chain uses TRBV19 with TRBJ1-2; tentative D call: TRBD1 (6 bases). The CDR3 is 13 amino acids. CDR1 and CDR2 (germline): LNHDA, SQIVND (reference sequence). Trimming pared 5 bases from V and 2 bases from J, leaving 9 bases between. The CDR3 protein is CASSYRANYGYTF. CDR3 DNA sequence: TGTGCCAGTAGTTACAGGGCCAACTATGGCTACACCTTC.

This rearrangement joins TRBV6-5 to TRBJ1-1; D is perhaps TRBD1 (6 bases). Germline loops: CDR1 MNHEY, CDR2 SVGAGI. The CDR3 loop spans 15 amino acids. Trimming shortened V by 6 bases and J by 7 bases, and 21 bases separated the two germline ends. The CDR3 sequence: CASSTRGGAPGEAFF. As DNA, the CDR3 is TGTGCCAGCAGCACCCGGGGGGGGGCTCCGGGTGAAGCTTTCTTT.

The chain combines TRBV19 with TRBJ2-2; 7 bases fit TRBD1. The CDR3 length is 15 residues. CDR1 LNHDA and CDR2 SQIVND come from the germline V gene (reference sequence). J lost 1 base, V lost 7 bases, and 6 bases had no gene match. The DNA of the CDR3 is TGTGCCAGTAAAGGGGGCAGATTGAACACCGGGGAGCTGTTTTTT. It translates to CASKGGRLNTGELFF.

The chain couples TRBV3-1 (or the pseudogene TRBV3-2) to TRBJ2-1; D unresolved. Germline-derived CDR1 and CDR2 are LGHDT and YNNKEL (reference sequence). Trimming left V 0 bases short and J 9 bases short, with 6 bases between. The CDR3 is 12 residues long. The CDR3 is CASSQDRVEQFF. CDR3 DNA: TGTGCCAGCAGCCAAGATCGGGTTGAGCAGTTCTTC.

The count of this clone is one. The gene calls are TRBV11-3 and TRBJ2-1; D is ambiguous. There are 13 residues in the CDR3. Trimming shortened V by 0 bases and J by 10 bases, and 10 bases separated the two germline ends. Germline V gene lookup returns CDR1 SGHNT and CDR2 YENEEA. CDR3 residues: CASSLEFRSEQFF. CDR3 in DNA: TGTGCCAGCAGCTTAGAATTTAGATCGGAGCAGTTCTTC. The whole variable domain, remainder taken from reference TRBV11-3 and TRBJ2-1, is EAGVVQSPRYKIIEKKQPVAFWCNPISGHNTLYWYLQNLGQGPELLIRYENEEAVDDSQLPKDRFSAERLKGVDSTLKIQPAELGDSAVYLCASSLEFRSEQFFGPGTRLTVL.

About this clone itself: Within the sample, other DNA sequences also encode this same CDR3. The chain carries TRBV9 and TRBJ2-7, with TRBD2 matching over 12 bases. Germline CDR1 is SGDLS and CDR2 is YYNGEE. V lost 0 bases to trimming and J lost 4 bases; unmatched junction nucleotides: 2. The CDR3 spans 15 residues. The CDR3 reads CASSVGLAGAYEQYF. CDR3 sequence (DNA): TGTGCCAGCAGCGTAGGACTAGCGGGGGCGTACGAGCAGTACTTC.

V gene TRBV6-5 combines with J gene TRBJ2-1, with D unresolved. The CDR3 runs 15 residues. Trimming shortened V by 6 bases and J by 0 bases, and 12 bases separated the two germline ends. Germline CDR1 and CDR2: MNHEY and SVGAGI. As DNA, the CDR3 is TGTGCCAGCAGCTTAGGAGCCAGCTCCTACAATGAGCAGTTCTTC. Protein sequence: CASSLGASSYNEQFF.

The chain has TRBV2 and TRBJ1-2, with D possibly TRBD1 on 6 matching bases. The CDR3 loop spans 12 amino acids. CDR1 and CDR2 (germline): SNHLY, FYNNEI. The V and J ends lost 9 bases and 7 bases respectively, with 15 bases between them. The chain's CDR3 is CASVQGGTGYTF. The CDR3 DNA follows: TGTGCCAGTGTACAGGGTGGAACTGGCTACACCTTC.

The J gene is TRBJ2-5, the V gene TRBV5-4, with D tentatively TRBD2 (5 bases). Germline CDR1 SGHNT, CDR2 YYREEE (reference sequence). This CDR3 is built from 14 residues. V lost 2 bases to trimming and J lost 3 bases, with 11 bases between them. The CDR3 region has the DNA TGTGCCAGCAGCTTTAGGACGGGAAAAGAGACCCAGTACTTC. Residues: CASSFRTGKETQYF.

The genes are TRBV28 and TRBJ2-7; 12 bases align to TRBD2. V gave up 6 bases and J gave up 7 bases; unmatched junction bases: 7. The length of the CDR3 is 14 residues. CDR1 is MDHEN, CDR2 SYDVKM, per germline. The CDR3 sequence: CASRGGLAGREQYF. In nucleotides, the CDR3 is TGTGCCAGCAGGGGGGGACTAGCGGGTCGAGAGCAGTACTTC.

This clone showed up just a few times. V usage is TRBV7-8 and J usage is TRBJ2-7, with unresolved D. Trimming shortened V by 5 bases and J by 3 bases, and 17 bases separated the two germline ends. Germline CDR1 and CDR2: SGHVS and FQNEAQ. This CDR3 has 15 amino acids. The CDR3 protein is CASSPINGQNYEQYF. The CDR3, as DNA: TGTGCCAGCAGCCCCATTAATGGGCAGAACTACGAGCAGTACTTC.

The V gene is TRBV11-2, the J gene TRBJ2-5, with TRBD2 identical over 13 bases. V dropped 5 bases and J dropped 5; count of bases not matched to a gene: 11. Germline V CDR1 and CDR2: SGHAT, FQNNGV. The CDR3 runs to 17 residues. The CDR3 DNA sequence: TGTGCCAGCAGCCCCCGTGGACTAGCGGGAGTGAGTGAGACCCAGTACTTC. Translation: CASSPRGLAGVSETQYF.

This clone was seen just once. The CDR3 here is CASRSTRGDSPLHF. The CDR3 nucleotides read TGTGCCAGCAGATCGACCAGGGGGGATTCACCCCTCCACTTT. V usage is TRBV7-2 and J usage is TRBJ1-6; 7 positions match TRBD1. This CDR3 is built from 14 residues. The ends lost 6 bases at V and 8 bases at J; junction bases unmatched: 7. CDR1 and CDR2 from the germline V gene are SGHTA and FQGNSA.

This clone showed up just once. The V and J genes are TRBV5-1 and TRBJ2-7, with 8 nucleotides matching TRBD1. This CDR3 spans 14 amino acids. The germline V gene encodes CDR1 SGHRS and CDR2 YFSETQ. The J segment lost 1 base and the V segment lost 7 bases, leaving 7 bases of the junction unmatched. The CDR3 is CASSQGDGSYEQYF. The CDR3 nucleotides are TGCGCCAGCTCACAGGGGGATGGGTCCTACGAGCAGTACTTC.

This clone occurred a few times. The chain couples TRBV4-1 to TRBJ1-1; no clear D gene. The CDR3 covers 15 residues. Per the germline V gene, CDR1 is MGHRA and CDR2 is YSYEKL. Trimming removed 0 bases from V and 0 bases from J, with 8 bases in between. This CDR3 is CASSQDPGLNTEAFF. CDR3 sequence (DNA): TGCGCCAGCAGCCAAGATCCCGGGTTGAACACTGAAGCTTTCTTT.

This clone has just one count. The same CDR3 can be traced to other DNA sequences in this sample. The V call is TRBV27, the J call TRBJ1-2; D is perhaps TRBD1 (5 bases). Trimming took 1 base from V and 5 from J, leaving 8 bases between them. Germline values: CDR1 MNHEY, CDR2 SMNVEV (reference sequence). This CDR3 region has 13 residues. The CDR3 DNA sequence: TGTGCCAGCAGTTTATATCAGGGTTATGGCTACACCTTC. Its translation: CASSLYQGYGYTF.

The CDR3, as DNA: TGTGCCAGCAGCTTACTGGGACAGGGAAATGGCTACACCTTC. Translating gives CASSLLGQGNGYTF. V usage is TRBV7-2 and J usage is TRBJ1-2; TRBD1 aligns across 9 bases. V lost 2 bases to trimming and J lost 6 bases; unmatched junction nucleotides: 4. In germline, CDR1 is SGHTA, CDR2 FQGNSA. The CDR3 sequence is 14 residues long. Variable domain in full (rest from reference TRBV7-2 and TRBJ1-2): GAGVSQSPSNKVTEKGKDVELRCDPISGHTALYWYRQSLGQGLEFLIYFQGNSAPDKSGLPSDRFSAERTGGSVSTLTIQRTQQEDSAVYLCASSLLGQGNGYTFGSGTRLTVV.

As concerns this clone: The junction differs from germline at one of its ends, possibly a read error. The V call is TRBV6-2 or TRBV6-3, the J call TRBJ2-7; 7 bases line up with TRBD2. CDR3 length: 13 residues. Germline loops: CDR1 MNHEY, CDR2 SVGEGT. The CDR3 is CASSYSPGGSRDF. CDR3 sequence (DNA): TGTGCCAGCAGTTACTCCCCCGGGGGGAGTCGGGACTTC.

This clone was counted between two and nine times. This chain uses TRBV20-1 with TRBJ2-1; 8 bases are a match to TRBD2. V lost 6 bases to trimming and J lost 12 bases; unmatched junction nucleotides: 7. The CDR3 contains 11 residues. Germline V gene sequence: CDR1 DFQATT, CDR2 SNEGSKA (reference sequence). The CDR3 bases are TGCAGTGCCAAACGGGGGGGAGGGCAGTTCTTC. Its protein is CSAKRGGGQFF.

J is TRBJ2-5 and V is TRBV5-1, with 9 bases aligning to TRBD2. The CDR3 length is 15 residues. The germline gives CDR1 SGHRS, CDR2 YFSETQ. J lost 5 bases, V lost 8 bases, and 13 bases had no gene match. The CDR3: CASDVGTSSSETQYF. For the CDR3, the DNA is TGCGCCAGTGACGTCGGGACTAGCAGTTCCGAGACCCAGTACTTC.

The count of this clone is one. The chain carries TRBV28 and TRBJ1-5, with TRBD1 matching 9 bases. This CDR3 has 15 amino acids. Germline CDR1 and CDR2: MDHEN and SYDVKM. Losses at the gene ends were 10 bases for V and 8 bases for J; bases not matched to a gene: 15. The DNA for the CDR3 is TGTGCCACCAAACAGGGGGCTCCCCCTTTCAAGCCCCAGCATTTT. Amino acid sequence: CATKQGAPPFKPQHF.

The chain is built from TRBV28 and TRBJ1-5, with 10 positions matching TRBD1. The germline V gene has CDR1 MDHEN and CDR2 SYDVKM. The CDR3 has 15 residues. Trimming removed 5 bases from V and 5 bases from J; junction bases left unmatched: 6. The CDR3 sequence is CASSPGTGDYQPQHF. Written as DNA, the CDR3 is TGTGCCAGCAGTCCAGGGACAGGGGATTATCAGCCCCAGCATTTT.

The chain employs TRBV28 and TRBJ2-3; TRBD1 matches at 8 bases. CDR3 length: 15 amino acids. Unmatched junction bases numbered 2, after V lost 1 base and J lost 2 bases. Germline loops: CDR1 MDHEN, CDR2 SYDVKM. The CDR3 nucleotides are TGTGCCAGCAGTTTATCAGGGGGCCTCACAGATACGCAGTATTTT. Protein sequence: CASSLSGGLTDTQYF.

There are a few counts of this clone. This sequence joins TRBV3-1 (or the pseudogene TRBV3-2) and TRBJ1-1, with a tentative D call TRBD1 (6 bases). The CDR3 covers 12 residues. CDR1 and CDR2 (germline): LGHDT, YNNKEL (reference sequence). Trimming shortened V by 7 bases and J by 8 bases, and 14 bases separated the two germline ends. For the CDR3, the DNA is TGTGCCAGCAAAGTACAGGGACAAGAAGCTTTCTTT. Translating gives CASKVQGQEAFF.

The CDR3 DNA sequence: TGTGCCAGCAGCTCCGGGACAGGGGCTAATCAGCCCCAGCATTTT. It specifies CASSSGTGANQPQHF. The V and J genes are TRBV28 and TRBJ1-5, with 10 bases lining up with TRBD1. The V segment lost 6 bases and the J segment 4 bases; nucleotides outside the gene matches: 6. The V gene's germline CDR1 is MDHEN and CDR2 SYDVKM. This CDR3 has 15 amino acids.

This sequence joins TRBV19 and TRBJ2-7, with 14 bases lining up with TRBD2. Trimming at V came to 5 bases and at J to 1 base, leaving 10 bases not matched to a gene. The CDR3 extends over 18 amino acids. The germline V gene encodes CDR1 LNHDA and CDR2 SQIVND (reference sequence). CDR3 DNA: TGTGCCAGTAGTCCCGGACTAGCGGGGGGTCCGCGTTCCTACGAGCAGTACTTC. Encoded protein: CASSPGLAGGPRSYEQYF.

The chain joins TRBV27 to TRBJ2-7; D perhaps matches TRBD1 (6 bases). V was cut by 6 bases and J by 0 bases, with 15 bases left in between. Germline V lookup: CDR1 MNHEY, CDR2 SMNVEV (reference sequence). The CDR3 is 15 amino acids. The chain's CDR3 is CASSYTGTSSYEQYF. The CDR3 nucleotides are TGTGCCAGCAGCTACACAGGGACCAGCTCCTACGAGCAGTACTTC.